The 28 T cell receptor beta chains below come from one sample, sequenced in a study of T cells after yellow fever vaccination. TCRdb ran MiXCR on the 5' RACE reads and lists one entry per CDR3 protein. The data show some 350,000 distinct CDR3 sequences, around 4.1% seen once. The input for sequencing was PBMCs, taken 5 days after the yellow fever booster vaccination. The receptors originated from a man aged 18 to 30 who received the YFV17D yellow fever vaccine.

The gene calls are TRBV12-3 or TRBV12-4 and TRBJ2-7; no definite D call. Trimming took off 3 bases at V and 3 bases at J, with 12 bases between the two ends. This CDR3 is 14 amino acids long. The CDR3 loop is CASSFSAGDYEQYF. The DNA of the CDR3 is TGTGCCAGCAGTTTCTCTGCTGGGGACTACGAGCAGTACTTC.

This chain's CDR3 is CASSITGRTTNEKLFF. The CDR3, as DNA: TGTGCCAGTAGTATTACAGGAAGGACGACTAATGAAAAACTGTTTTTT. The J gene is TRBJ1-4, the V gene TRBV19, with D tentatively TRBD1 (5 bases). Germline assignment: CDR1 LNHDA and CDR2 SQIVND (reference sequence). V was pared by 3 bases and J by 2 bases, with 13 bases between. This CDR3 is built from 16 residues.

The chain links TRBV7-2 to TRBJ1-1; D is perhaps TRBD1 (6 bases). The germline V gene has CDR1 SGHTA and CDR2 FQGNSA. This CDR3 region has 15 residues. Trimming stripped 5 bases from V and 1 base from J, with 14 bases between. This CDR3 is CASSRPGATNTEAFF. For the CDR3, the DNA is TGTGCCAGCAGCCGGCCGGGGGCGACGAACACTGAAGCTTTCTTT. Using reference TRBV7-2 and TRBJ1-1 for the parts outside the CDR3, the full variable domain is GAGVSQSPSNKVTEKGKDVELRCDPISGHTALYWYRQSLGQGLEFLIYFQGNSAPDKSGLPSDRFSAERTGGSVSTLTIQRTQQEDSAVYLCASSRPGATNTEAFFGQGTRLTVV.

V gene TRBV12-3 or TRBV12-4 combines with J gene TRBJ2-2; 7 positions match TRBD1. The CDR3 is made up of 15 amino acids. V was clipped by 5 bases and J by 5 bases; unmatched bases: 8. CDR3 amino acids: CASSLDRVETGELFF. Written as DNA, the CDR3 is TGTGCCAGCAGTCTAGACAGGGTTGAGACCGGGGAGCTGTTTTTT.

This clonotype was detected many times. V gene TRBV5-1 combines with J gene TRBJ2-3; D not resolved. CDR1 and CDR2 (germline): SGHRS, YFSETQ. The CDR3 is made up of 14 amino acids. V was shortened by 2 bases and J by 4 bases, with 11 bases between the two germline ends. The chain's CDR3 is CASSFSNPADTQYF. The CDR3 DNA reads TGCGCCAGCAGCTTTAGCAATCCGGCAGATACGCAGTATTTT. The full variable domain, with the rest looked up from reference TRBV5-1 and TRBJ2-3, is KAGVTQTPRYLIKTRGQQVTLSCSPISGHRSVSWYQQTPGQGLQFLFEYFSETQRNKGNFPGRFSGRQFSNSRSEMNVSTLELGDSALYLCASSFSNPADTQYFGPGTRLTVL.

In its sample, this clonotype was seen a few times. V is TRBV5-1 and J is TRBJ2-1, with D possibly being TRBD1 (5 bases). The germline V gene has CDR1 SGHRS and CDR2 YFSETQ. The V and J ends lost 0 bases and 4 bases respectively, with 14 bases between them. This CDR3 spans 16 amino acids. Here the CDR3 reads CASSLGGREIYNEQFF. DNA of the CDR3: TGCGCCAGCAGCTTGGGAGGCAGGGAAATTTACAATGAGCAGTTCTTC. Full variable domain (missing parts from reference TRBV5-1 and TRBJ2-1): KAGVTQTPRYLIKTRGQQVTLSCSPISGHRSVSWYQQTPGQGLQFLFEYFSETQRNKGNFPGRFSGRQFSNSRSEMNVSTLELGDSALYLCASSLGGREIYNEQFFGPGTRLTVL.

About this clonotype itself: A junction end diverges from the germline sequence, so it may reflect a read error. The V call is TRBV11-2, the J call TRBJ2-5, with D possibly called TRBD1 or TRBD2 (5 bases each). From germline, CDR1 is SGHAT and CDR2 FQNNGV. The CDR3 totals 12 residues. CDR3: CASSLGQGTQSF. The CDR3 DNA follows: TGTGCCAGCAGCTTGGGGCAAGGGACCCAGTCCTTC.

The J gene is TRBJ2-3, the V gene TRBV20-1; 8 bases align to TRBD2. V lost 3 bases, J lost 0 bases, and 14 bases stayed unmatched. CDR3 length: 18 residues. The germline gives CDR1 DFQATT, CDR2 SNEGSKA (reference sequence). This CDR3 reads CSASLKAGGQTSTDTQYF. In nucleotides, the CDR3 is TGCAGTGCTAGTCTTAAGGCGGGGGGCCAAACTAGCACAGATACGCAGTATTTT.

This clonotype was seen a few times. This chain links TRBV27 with TRBJ2-7; 11 nucleotides line up with TRBD1. Germline loops: CDR1 MNHEY, CDR2 SMNVEV (reference sequence). This CDR3 is 15 amino acids long. V gave up 5 bases and J gave up 3 bases; unmatched junction bases: 6. In DNA form, the CDR3 reads TGTGCCAGCAGTCCAAGGACAGGGGGCGGCTACGAGCAGTACTTC. This encodes CASSPRTGGGYEQYF.

This clonotype was seen a few times. The chain joins TRBV6-2 or TRBV6-3 to TRBJ2-3; 12 bases are a match to TRBD2. This CDR3 spans 18 amino acids. Germline V lookup: CDR1 MNHEY, CDR2 SVGEGT. The V segment lost 7 bases and the J segment 2 bases; nucleotides outside the gene matches: 13. CDR3 coding DNA: TGTGCCAGCAAAAAAGCCGCAGGACTAGCGGGGATCACAGATACGCAGTATTTT. As protein: CASKKAAGLAGITDTQYF.

This clonotype was counted only a few times. This chain links TRBV7-3 with TRBJ2-3; D gene uncertain. The germline gives CDR1 SGHTA, CDR2 FQGTGA. Trimming pared 5 bases from V and 0 bases from J, leaving 12 bases between. The CDR3 has 15 amino acids. CDR3 amino acids: CASSPGVKSTDTQYF. The CDR3 region has the DNA TGTGCCAGCAGCCCCGGAGTAAAAAGCACAGATACGCAGTATTTT. Using reference TRBV7-3 and TRBJ2-3 for the parts outside the CDR3, the full variable domain is GAGVSQTPSNKVTEKGKYVELRCDPISGHTALYWYRQSLGQGPEFLIYFQGTGAADDSGLPNDRFFAVRPEGSVSTLKIQRTERGDSAVYLCASSPGVKSTDTQYFGPGTRLTVL.

This clonotype has at least ten counts. The chain is built from TRBV4-3 and TRBJ1-4; D is undetermined. Germline V gene sequence: CDR1 LGHNA, CDR2 YSLEER. This CDR3 region has 13 residues. Trimming took off 7 bases at V and 7 bases at J, with 13 bases between the two ends. CDR3 DNA sequence: TGCGCCAGCAAAGCCGCGGGGAGTGAAAAACTGTTTTTT. Its translation is CASKAAGSEKLFF.

The rearrangement links TRBV29-1 to TRBJ2-3; TRBD2 might be the D (6 bases). Germline V gene sequence: CDR1 SQVTM, CDR2 ANQGSEA. This CDR3 is built from 12 residues. CDR3 sequence reads: CSAGRSTDTQYF. The CDR3, as DNA: TGCTCAGCTGGGAGGTCCACAGATACGCAGTATTTT.

V is TRBV29-1 and J is TRBJ1-5; weak D call: TRBD1 (6 bases). V lost 7 bases and J 5 bases, leaving 15 bases between the germline ends. This CDR3 is built from 13 residues. Germline CDR1 SQVTM, CDR2 ANQGSEA. This chain's CDR3 is CSAQGRVDQPQHF. The DNA of the CDR3 is TGCAGCGCTCAGGGGCGGGTGGATCAGCCCCAGCATTTT.

About this clonotype itself: No DNA is shown, since the ends of the CDR3 on it are uncertain; the CDR3 is the one TCRdb lists. J is TRBJ2-2 and V is TRBV12-2; the table's D call, TRBD1, has no DNA check behind it. TRBV12-2 is described as a pseudogene. From its first to its last residue, the CDR3 has 14 amino acids. The CDR3 reads CASRLRGTPGSCFF.

This clonotype has only a few counts. The chain carries TRBV7-6 and TRBJ1-6; D gene ambiguous. Germline CDR1 and CDR2: SGHVS and FNYEAQ. The CDR3 runs to 16 residues. V lost 1 base and J 7 bases, leaving 14 bases between the germline ends. CDR3 sequence: CASSLGSGDENSPLHF. The CDR3 bases are TGTGCCAGCAGCTTAGGGTCCGGAGACGAGAATTCACCCCTCCACTTT.

This clonotype was seen more than once but under ten times. The gene calls are TRBV2 and TRBJ1-1; unclear D gene. Germline V lookup: CDR1 SNHLY, CDR2 FYNNEI. The V and J ends lost 7 bases and 1 base respectively, with 13 bases between them. This CDR3 contains 14 residues. Written as DNA, the CDR3 is TGTGCCAGCATAGCCCGCGGCTCGAACACTGAAGCTTTCTTT. Translation gives CASIARGSNTEAFF.

This clonotype was seen ten or more times. The V call is TRBV6-6, the J call TRBJ1-5, with D unclear. V was cut by 6 bases and J by 7 bases, with 10 bases left in between. The CDR3 sequence is 12 residues long. CDR1 MNHNY and CDR2 SVGAGI come from the germline V gene (reference sequence). The CDR3 DNA reads TGTGCCAGCAGCCCCGAGGGCCAGCCCCAGCATTTT. Protein: CASSPEGQPQHF.

J is TRBJ2-5 and V is TRBV7-3, with unresolved D. Germline-derived CDR1 and CDR2 are SGHTA and FQGTGA. V lost 1 base and J lost 4, with 10 bases in between. The CDR3 runs to 14 residues. The CDR3 DNA reads as TGTGCCAGCAGCTTAAGTTCCCCAGGAGAGACCCAGTACTTC. Its translation is CASSLSSPGETQYF.

V and J are TRBV29-1 and TRBJ1-1; D is ambiguous. Trimming removed 6 bases from V and 7 bases from J, with 15 bases in between. The CDR3 length is 12 residues. Germline lookup yields CDR1 SQVTM and CDR2 ANQGSEA. The CDR3 sequence: CSVEYKAGEAFF. CDR3 coding DNA: TGCAGCGTGGAGTATAAGGCAGGTGAAGCTTTCTTT. Based on the CDR3 plus reference TRBV29-1 and TRBJ1-1, the full variable domain is SAVISQKPSRDICQRGTSLTIQCQVDSQVTMMFWYRQQPGQSLTLIATANQGSEATYESGFVIDKFPISRPNLTFSTLTVSNMSPEDSSIYLCSVEYKAGEAFFGQGTRLTVV.

This clonotype occurred a few times. V gene TRBV12-3 or TRBV12-4 combines with J gene TRBJ1-6; no clear D gene. The CDR3 spans 14 residues. The germline V and J ends were trimmed by 7 bases and 0 bases, with 7 bases remaining between them. CDR3 in DNA: TGTGCCAGCACCAGGAGCTCCTATAATTCACCCCTCCACTTT. Amino acid sequence: CASTRSSYNSPLHF.

This chain joins TRBV7-8 and TRBJ2-7, with 7 bases matching TRBD1. The V segment lost 2 bases and the J segment 3 bases; nucleotides outside the gene matches: 4. Looked up from germline, CDR1 is SGHVS and CDR2 is FQNEAQ. CDR3 length equals 14 residues. The CDR3 bases are TGTGCCAGCAGCTTAACAGGGGCCGTCTACGAGCAGTACGTC. The encoded protein is CASSLTGAVYEQYV.

This clonotype was seen ten or more times. V gene TRBV5-1 combines with J gene TRBJ1-4; possibly TRBD1 for D (5 bases). CDR3 length: 14 amino acids. CDR1 is SGHRS and CDR2 is YFSETQ in the germline V gene. Trimming removed 7 bases at V and 2 bases at J, with 12 bases between. The CDR3 is CASRQDITNEKLFF. The CDR3 nucleotides are TGCGCCAGCCGCCAGGACATCACTAATGAAAAACTGTTTTTT.

This clonotype turned up a few times. V gene TRBV2 combines with J gene TRBJ2-3; D may be TRBD1 or TRBD2 (6 bases each). Germline-derived CDR1 and CDR2 are SNHLY and FYNNEI. This CDR3 region has 16 residues. V lost 4 bases and J lost 7, with 21 bases in between. The CDR3 nucleotides read TGTGCCAGCAGTGTGGATCGGGGGCCCATTAGCTATACGCAGTATTTT. Protein: CASSVDRGPISYTQYF.

This clonotype has more than one count but fewer than ten. This chain joins TRBV30 and TRBJ2-7; 12 positions agree with TRBD1. The CDR3 has 14 amino acids. CDR1 is GTSNPN and CDR2 is SVGIG in the germline V gene (reference sequence). Trimming took 3 bases from V and 5 from J; bases not matched to a gene: 5. The CDR3 sequence: CAWRGRDRGHEQYF. The CDR3 region has the DNA TGTGCCTGGAGGGGCCGGGACAGGGGGCACGAGCAGTACTTC.

The chain joins TRBV5-1 to TRBJ2-7; 7 bases are shared with TRBD1. This CDR3 is built from 13 residues. CDR1 and CDR2 (germline): SGHRS, YFSETQ. V trimming: 8 bases; J trimming: 5 bases; junction bases outside the gene matches: 10. CDR3 amino acids: CASSMTGLDEQYV. DNA of the CDR3: TGCGCCAGTTCGATGACAGGGTTGGACGAGCAGTACGTC.

The V and J genes are TRBV5-1 and TRBJ2-7; possibly TRBD1 or TRBD2 for D (5 bases each). The V gene's germline CDR1 is SGHRS and CDR2 YFSETQ. CDR3 length: 11 residues. Trimming pared 4 bases from V and 9 bases from J, leaving 11 bases between. DNA for the CDR3: TGCGCCAGCAGCACCCGGGACCGGCAGTACTTC. The encoded protein is CASSTRDRQYF. The full variable domain, completed using reference TRBV5-1 and TRBJ2-7, is KAGVTQTPRYLIKTRGQQVTLSCSPISGHRSVSWYQQTPGQGLQFLFEYFSETQRNKGNFPGRFSGRQFSNSRSEMNVSTLELGDSALYLCASSTRDRQYFGPGTRLTVT.

J is TRBJ2-2 and V is TRBV20-1; TRBD1 matches at 11 bases. This CDR3 comprises 17 residues. J lost 6 bases, V lost 0 bases, and 9 bases had no gene match. The germline CDR1 and CDR2 sequences are DFQATT and SNEGSKA (reference sequence). CDR3 amino acids: CSARDHGTGGLSGELFF. The CDR3, as DNA: TGCAGTGCTAGAGATCATGGGACAGGGGGACTTTCCGGGGAGCTGTTTTTT.